This T cell receptor (beta chain) originates from a study of T cell responses to AZD1222 COVID-19 vaccine. Study-level background: Second-dose recipients at about 4 or about 12 weeks were treated as one pooled group. Broader study findings: Mostly white British, mostly female donors; authors suggested clonal diversity may be underestimated. Regions 160-218 and 743-854 held dominance among vaccine-associated CD4 TCRs, which spanned spike.

CDR1 SNHLY and CDR2 FYNNEI come from the germline V gene. The V end lost 3 bases, the J end lost 5 bases, and 20 bases lay between the germline ends. The CDR3 consists of 17 residues. Sequencing was performed with immunoSEQ multiplex PCR; in TCRdb, only in-frame clones are kept and a portion is missing. Of around 120,000 clones in the sample, around 95% are singletons; the top ten hold 2.2%. A word on this clone: Its specificity is unknown.

The chain links TRBV2 to TRBJ2-1; D may match TRBD1 or TRBD2 (5 bases each). This receptor was identified in an adult in good health. Sample: peripheral blood, taken on day 0 of AZD1222 vaccination. Here the CDR3 reads CASSDPGSGGAHNEQFF. The CDR3 bases are TGTGCCAGCAGTGACCCAGGGAGCGGTGGGGCCCACAATGAGCAGTTCTTC.